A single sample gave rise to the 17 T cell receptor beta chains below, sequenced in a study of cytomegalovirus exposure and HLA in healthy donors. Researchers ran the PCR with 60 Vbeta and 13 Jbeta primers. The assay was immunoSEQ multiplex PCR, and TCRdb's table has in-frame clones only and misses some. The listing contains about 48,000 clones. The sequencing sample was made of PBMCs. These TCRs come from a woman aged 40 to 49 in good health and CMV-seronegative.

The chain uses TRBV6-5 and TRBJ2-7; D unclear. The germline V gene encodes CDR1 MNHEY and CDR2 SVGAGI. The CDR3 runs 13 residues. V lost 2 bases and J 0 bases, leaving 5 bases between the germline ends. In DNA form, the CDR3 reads TGTGCCAGCAGTTACGACTCCTCCTACGAGCAGTACTTC. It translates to CASSYDSSYEQYF.

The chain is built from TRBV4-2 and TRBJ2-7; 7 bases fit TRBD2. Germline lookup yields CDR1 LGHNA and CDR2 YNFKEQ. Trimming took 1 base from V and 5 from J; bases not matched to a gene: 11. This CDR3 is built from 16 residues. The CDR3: CASSQGGSGIYDEQYF. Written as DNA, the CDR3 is TGTGCCAGCAGCCAAGGAGGGAGCGGGATCTATGACGAGCAGTACTTC.

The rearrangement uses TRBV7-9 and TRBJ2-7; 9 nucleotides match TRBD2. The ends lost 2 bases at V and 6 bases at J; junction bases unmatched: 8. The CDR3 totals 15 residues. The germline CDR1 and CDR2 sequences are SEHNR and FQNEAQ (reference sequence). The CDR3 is CASSLSSGTLREQYF. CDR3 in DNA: TGTGCCAGCAGCTTATCTAGCGGGACCCTCCGCGAGCAGTACTTC. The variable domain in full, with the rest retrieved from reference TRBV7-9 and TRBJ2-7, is DTGVSQNPRHKITKRGQNVTFRCDPISEHNRLYWYRQTLGQGPEFLTYFQNEAQLEKSRLLSDRFSAERPKGSFSTLEIQRTEQGDSAMYLCASSLSSGTLREQYFGPGTRLTVT.

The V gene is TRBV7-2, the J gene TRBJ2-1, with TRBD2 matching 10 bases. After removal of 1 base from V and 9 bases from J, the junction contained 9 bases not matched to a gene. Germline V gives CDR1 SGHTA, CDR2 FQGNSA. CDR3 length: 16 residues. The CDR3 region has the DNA TGTGCCAGCAGCTTAGAGCGAGCGGGAGGGCCGGGTGAGCAGTTCTTC. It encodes CASSLERAGGPGEQFF.

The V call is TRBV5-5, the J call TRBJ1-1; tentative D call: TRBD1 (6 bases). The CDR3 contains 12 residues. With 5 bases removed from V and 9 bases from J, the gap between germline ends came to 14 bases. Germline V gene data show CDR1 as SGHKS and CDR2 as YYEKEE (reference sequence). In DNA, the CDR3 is TGTGCCAGCAGTCGGGACAATCAGAAAGCTTTCTTT. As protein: CASSRDNQKAFF.

CDR3 in DNA: TGTGCCAGCCTTAGGTCTACGGTGGGGGGGGCTGAAGCTTTCTTT. Translation: CASLRSTVGGAEAFF. The chain joins TRBV7-8 to TRBJ1-1; tentatively, D is TRBD1 (5 bases). This CDR3 contains 15 residues. Germline CDR1 SGHVS, CDR2 FQNEAQ. V was pared by 8 bases and J by 6 bases, with 22 bases between. Full variable domain (rest looked up from reference TRBV7-8 and TRBJ1-1): GAGVSQSPRYKVAKRGQDVALRCDPISGHVSLFWYQQALGQGPEFLTYFQNEAQLDKSGLPSDRFFAERPEGSVSTLKIQRTQQEDSAVYLCASLRSTVGGAEAFFGQGTRLTVV.

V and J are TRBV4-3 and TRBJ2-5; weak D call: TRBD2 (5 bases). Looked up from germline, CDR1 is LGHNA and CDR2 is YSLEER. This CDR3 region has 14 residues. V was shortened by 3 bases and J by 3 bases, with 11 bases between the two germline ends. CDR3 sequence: CASSQSVGEETQYF. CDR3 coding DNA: TGCGCCAGCAGCCAGAGTGTGGGAGAAGAGACCCAGTACTTC.

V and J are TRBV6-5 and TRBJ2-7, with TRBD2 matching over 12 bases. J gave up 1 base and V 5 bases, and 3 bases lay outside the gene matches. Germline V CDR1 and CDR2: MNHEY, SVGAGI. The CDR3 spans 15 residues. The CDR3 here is CASSRTSGVSYEQYF. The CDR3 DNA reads TGTGCCAGCAGTCGGACTAGCGGGGTTTCCTACGAGCAGTACTTC.

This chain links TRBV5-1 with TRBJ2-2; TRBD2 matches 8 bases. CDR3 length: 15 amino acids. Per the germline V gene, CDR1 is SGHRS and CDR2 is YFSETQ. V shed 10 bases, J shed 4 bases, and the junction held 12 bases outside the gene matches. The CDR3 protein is CASDPTGGGTGELFF. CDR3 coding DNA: TGCGCCTCAGATCCGACGGGGGGGGGCACCGGGGAGCTGTTTTTT. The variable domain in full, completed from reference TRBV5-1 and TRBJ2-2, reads KAGVTQTPRYLIKTRGQQVTLSCSPISGHRSVSWYQQTPGQGLQFLFEYFSETQRNKGNFPGRFSGRQFSNSRSEMNVSTLELGDSALYLCASDPTGGGTGELFFGEGSRLTVL.

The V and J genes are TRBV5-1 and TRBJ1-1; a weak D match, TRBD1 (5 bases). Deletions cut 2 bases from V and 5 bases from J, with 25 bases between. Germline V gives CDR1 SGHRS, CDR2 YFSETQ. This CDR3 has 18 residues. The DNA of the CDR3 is TGCGCCAGCAGCTTCCTCTCTGTGGCCCCCTCGGGGGGGACTGAAGCTTTCTTT. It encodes CASSFLSVAPSGGTEAFF.

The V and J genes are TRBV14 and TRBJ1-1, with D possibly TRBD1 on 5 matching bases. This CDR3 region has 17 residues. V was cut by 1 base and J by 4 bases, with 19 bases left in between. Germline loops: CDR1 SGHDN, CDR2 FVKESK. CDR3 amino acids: CASSQGDRTLMGTEAFF. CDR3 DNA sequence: TGTGCCAGCAGCCAAGGTGACAGAACCCTGATGGGCACTGAAGCTTTCTTT. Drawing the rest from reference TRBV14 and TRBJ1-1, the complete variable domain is EAGVTQFPSHSVIEKGQTVTLRCDPISGHDNLYWYRRVMGKEIKFLLHFVKESKQDESGMPNNRFLAERTGGTYSTLKVQPAELEDSGVYFCASSQGDRTLMGTEAFFGQGTRLTVV.

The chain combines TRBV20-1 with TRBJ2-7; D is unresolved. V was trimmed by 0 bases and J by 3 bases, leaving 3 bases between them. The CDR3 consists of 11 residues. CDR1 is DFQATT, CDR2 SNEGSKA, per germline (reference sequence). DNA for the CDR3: TGCAGTGCTAGAGATCACTACGAGCAGTACTTC. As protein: CSARDHYEQYF.

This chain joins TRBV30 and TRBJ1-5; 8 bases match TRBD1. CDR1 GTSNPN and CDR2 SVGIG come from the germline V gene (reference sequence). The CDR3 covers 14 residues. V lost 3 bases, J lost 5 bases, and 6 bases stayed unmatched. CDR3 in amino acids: CAWRGDRGDQPQHF. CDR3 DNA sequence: TGTGCCTGGAGGGGTGACAGGGGCGATCAGCCCCAGCATTTT.

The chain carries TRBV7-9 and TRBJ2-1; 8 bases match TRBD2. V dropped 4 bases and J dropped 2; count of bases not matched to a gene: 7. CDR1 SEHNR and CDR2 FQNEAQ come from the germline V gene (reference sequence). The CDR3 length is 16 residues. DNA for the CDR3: TGTGCCAGCAGCTCTGCGAGCGGGAGCGCCTACAATGAGCAGTTCTTC. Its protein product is CASSSASGSAYNEQFF.

DNA for the CDR3: TGTGCCAGCAGTCACCTAATGGGCGGGGCTAGGGAGCCCCAGCATTTT. It encodes CASSHLMGGAREPQHF. This chain connects TRBV6-6 to TRBJ1-5; D possibly corresponds to TRBD1 (5 bases). This CDR3 spans 16 amino acids. Germline CDR1 reads MNHNY; CDR2 reads SVGAGI (reference sequence). V dropped 5 bases and J dropped 8 bases, with 22 bases sitting between them.

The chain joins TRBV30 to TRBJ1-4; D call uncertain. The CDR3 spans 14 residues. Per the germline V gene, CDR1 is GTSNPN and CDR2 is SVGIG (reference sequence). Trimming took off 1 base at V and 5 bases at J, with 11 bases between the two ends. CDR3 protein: CAWSAGGGNEKLFF. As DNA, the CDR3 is TGTGCCTGGAGTGCAGGCGGCGGGAATGAAAAACTGTTTTTT.

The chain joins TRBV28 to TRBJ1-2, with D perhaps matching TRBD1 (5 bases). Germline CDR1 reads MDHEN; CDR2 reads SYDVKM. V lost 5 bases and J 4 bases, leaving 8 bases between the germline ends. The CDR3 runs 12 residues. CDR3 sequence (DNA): TGTGCCAGCAGTGTTGACAGCTATGGCTACACCTTC. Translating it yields CASSVDSYGYTF.